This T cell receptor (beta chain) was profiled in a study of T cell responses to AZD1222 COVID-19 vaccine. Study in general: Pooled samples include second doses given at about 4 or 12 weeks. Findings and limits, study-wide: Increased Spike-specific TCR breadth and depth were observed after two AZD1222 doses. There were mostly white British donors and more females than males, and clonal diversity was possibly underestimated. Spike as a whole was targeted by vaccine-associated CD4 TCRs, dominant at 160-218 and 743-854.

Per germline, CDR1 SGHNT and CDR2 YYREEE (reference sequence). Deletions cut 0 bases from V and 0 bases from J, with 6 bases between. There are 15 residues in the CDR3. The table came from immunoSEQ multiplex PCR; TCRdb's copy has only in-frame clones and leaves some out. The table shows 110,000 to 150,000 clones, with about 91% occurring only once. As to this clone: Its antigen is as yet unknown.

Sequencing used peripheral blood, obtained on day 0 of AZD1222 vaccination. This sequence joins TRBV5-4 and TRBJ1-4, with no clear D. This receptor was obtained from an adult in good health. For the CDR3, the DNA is TGTGCCAGCAGCTTGGGCGGGTCAACTAATGAAAAACTGTTTTTT. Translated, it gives CASSLGGSTNEKLFF. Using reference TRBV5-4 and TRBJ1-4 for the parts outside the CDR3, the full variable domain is ETGVTQSPTHLIKTRGQQVTLRCSSQSGHNTVSWYQQALGQGPQFIFQYYREEENGRGNFPPRFSGLQFPNYSSELNVNALELDDSALYLCASSLGGSTNEKLFFGSGTQLSVL.